The rows below give T cell receptor beta chains drawn from one sample of a study of T cells in Graves' hyperthyroidism and ophthalmopathy. Each CDR3 protein gets one entry after TCRdb re-called the multiplex PCR reads with MiXCR. Of more than 550,000 distinct CDR3 sequences in the sample, 15% to 20% are singletons; the top ten hold 15% to 18%. Sequenced: blood. All receptors derive from a man between 45 and 60 years old with Graves' hyperthyroidism. Each CDR3 is given with its conserved first and last residue. A D gene is named only where the DNA matches it firmly. Rows may omit the clone size; those that give it use once, few, many or a size class.

clone_size | d_call | j_call | v_call | cdr3_aa | cdr3_nt
many | TRBD1 | TRBJ1-6 | TRBV7-2 | CASSLPGQGMGSPLHF | TGTGCCAGCAGCCTCCCCGGACAGGGAATGGGTTCACCCCTCCACTTT
many | NA | TRBJ1-2 | TRBV12-3/TRBV12-4 | CASSFLQGRLGGYTF | TGTGCCAGCAGTTTCCTACAGGGCCGATTGGGAGGCTACACCTTC
many | NA | TRBJ2-3 | TRBV20-1 | CSATPSMAPWSDTQYF | TGCAGTGCTACCCCCTCGATGGCTCCATGGTCAGATACGCAGTATTTT
NA | TRBD1 | TRBJ2-2 | TRBV6-1 | CASSRIGRQGDTGELFF | TGTGCCAGCAGTCGGATCGGGCGACAGGGGGACACCGGGGAGCTGTTTTTT
NA | NA | TRBJ1-5 | TRBV7-2 | CASSLAQIQPQHF | TGTGCCAGCAGCTTAGCGCAGATTCAGCCCCAGCATTTT
many | NA | TRBJ2-1 | TRBV7-6 | CASSPGGYGEQFF | TGTGCCAGCAGCCCAGGGGGGTACGGGGAGCAGTTCTTC
NA | NA | TRBJ1-1 | TRBV29-1 | CSVRHRANTEAFF | TGCAGCGTTCGGCACAGGGCGAACACTGAAGCTTTCTTT
NA | NA | TRBJ1-1 | TRBV7-2 | CASSLEGRGATEAFF | TGTGCCAGCAGCTTAGAGGGCAGGGGTGCCACTGAAGCTTTCTTT
few | TRBD2 | TRBJ2-1 | TRBV6-9 | CASSSTSGTINEQFF | TGTGCCAGCAGTTCGACCTCCGGGACTATCAATGAGCAGTTCTTC
NA | TRBD1 | TRBJ2-7 | TRBV6-1 | CASRKQGPPYYEQYF | TGTGCCAGCAGAAAACAGGGGCCCCCCTACTACGAGCAGTACTTC
NA | NA | TRBJ1-2 | TRBV9 | CASSVAKAGRGGYTF | TGTGCCAGCAGCGTAGCTAAGGCGGGGCGAGGTGGCTACACCTTC
many | NA | TRBJ1-1 | TRBV10-2 | CASSESTRRAGAFF | TGCGCCAGCAGTGAGTCGACCCGTAGGGCTGGAGCTTTCTTT
many | NA | TRBJ1-2 | TRBV27 | CASSLGKTVHGYTF | TGTGCCAGCAGTTTAGGGAAAACGGTACATGGCTACACCTTC
many | TRBD2 | TRBJ2-1 | TRBV29-1 | CSVVEGLAGGYNEQFF | TGCAGCGTCGTAGAGGGACTAGCGGGAGGCTACAATGAGCAGTTCTTC
NA | TRBD1 | TRBJ1-6 | TRBV4-3 | CASSQEGQGVSSPLHF | TGCGCCAGCAGCCAAGAGGGACAGGGTGTCAGTTCACCCCTCCACTTT
many | TRBD2 | TRBJ2-2 | TRBV7-2 | CASSLKQREIEGELFF | TGTGCCAGCAGCTTGAAGCAGCGGGAGATCGAGGGGGAGCTGTTTTTT
many | NA | TRBJ2-7 | TRBV27 | CASSPLERITYEQYF | TGTGCCAGCAGTCCCCTGGAGCGGATTACCTACGAGCAGTACTTC
many | NA | TRBJ1-2 | TRBV24-1 | CATSDQANYGYTF | TGTGCCACCAGTGATCAAGCAAACTATGGCTACACCTTC
few | TRBD1 | TRBJ1-5 | TRBV12-3/TRBV12-4 | CASSTGTAVYSNQPQHF | TGTGCCAGCAGTACCGGGACAGCGGTTTATAGCAATCAGCCCCAGCATTTT
many | NA | TRBJ2-5 | TRBV24-1 | CATSETGIGPYQETQYF | TGTGCCACCAGTGAGACAGGTATCGGCCCGTACCAAGAGACCCAGTACTTC
many | TRBD2 | TRBJ2-7 | TRBV7-2 | CASSPPSGGRYYEQYF | TGTGCCAGCAGCCCACCTTCGGGCGGGAGGTACTACGAGCAGTACTTC
NA | NA | TRBJ2-7 | TRBV5-6 | CASSSISDGYEQYF | TGTGCCAGCAGCTCCATTTCGGACGGCTACGAGCAGTACTTC
many | NA | TRBJ2-1 | TRBV30 | CAWNIVGTEQFF | TGTGCCTGGAATATAGTCGGCACCGAGCAGTTCTTC
few | NA | TRBJ2-7 | TRBV4-1 | CASSHALRGYEQYF | TGCGCCAGCAGCCATGCCTTGAGGGGTTACGAGCAGTACTTC
NA | NA | TRBJ2-5 | TRBV20-1 | CSASPQEGETQYF | TGCAGTGCTTCCCCCCAGGAGGGAGAGACCCAGTACTTC
few | NA | TRBJ1-1 | TRBV27 | CASSLWEETEAFF | TGTGCCAGCAGTTTATGGGAGGAAACTGAAGCTTTCTTT
many | NA | TRBJ2-7 | TRBV15 | CATSRETGYEQYF | TGTGCCACCAGCAGAGAAACGGGCTACGAGCAGTACTTC
few | NA | TRBJ1-5 | TRBV24-1 | CATERGVNQPQHF | TGTGCCACCGAGCGCGGGGTCAATCAGCCCCAGCATTTT
many | NA | TRBJ2-3 | TRBV7-8 | CASSLKLDTQYF | TGTGCCAGCAGCTTAAAGCTAGATACGCAGTATTTT
NA | NA | TRBJ2-7 | TRBV11-2 | CASSPEGGQTYEQYF | TGTGCCAGCAGCCCAGAGGGGGGACAAACCTACGAGCAGTACTTC
NA | NA | TRBJ1-2 | TRBV3-1 | CASSPRTVSENGYTF | TGTGCCAGCAGCCCCCGGACAGTTTCGGAAAATGGCTACACCTTC
few | TRBD2 | TRBJ2-2 | TRBV30 | CAWTKTSGSTGELFF | TGTGCCTGGACCAAGACTAGCGGGAGCACCGGGGAGCTGTTTTTT
many | TRBD1 | TRBJ2-2 | TRBV3-1 | CASSHGTAHTGELFF | TGTGCCAGCAGCCATGGGACAGCTCACACCGGGGAGCTGTTTTTT
many | NA | TRBJ2-1 | TRBV11-1 | CASRDGISNNEQFF | TGTGCCAGCCGCGACGGAATAAGTAACAATGAGCAGTTCTTC
NA | TRBD1 | TRBJ1-1 | TRBV27 | CASSLFPDRQGEVTEAFF | TGTGCCAGCAGTTTATTCCCGGACCGACAGGGGGAAGTGACTGAAGCTTTCTTT
many | NA | TRBJ2-6 | TRBV6-5 | CASSYSSGTGANVLTF | TGTGCCAGCAGTTACTCCTCGGGGACTGGGGCCAACGTCCTGACTTTC
many | NA | TRBJ1-1 | TRBV20-1 | CSARDRGGLNTEAFF | TGCAGTGCTAGAGATAGGGGGGGGTTGAACACTGAAGCTTTCTTT
NA | NA | TRBJ2-5 | TRBV24-1 | CATSDRRPNQETQYF | TGTGCCACCAGTGATCGACGACCTAATCAAGAGACCCAGTACTTC
few | NA | TRBJ2-7 | TRBV10-2 | CASSEWEDEQYF | TGCGCCAGCAGTGAGTGGGAGGACGAGCAGTACTTC
NA | NA | TRBJ2-1 | TRBV18 | CASSPRGVADNEQFF | TGTGCCAGCTCACCACGGGGGGTGGCCGACAATGAGCAGTTCTTC
NA | NA | TRBJ2-6 | TRBV9 | CASSGGDSGANVLTF | TGTGCCAGCAGCGGCGGGGATTCTGGGGCCAACGTCCTGACTTTC
many | TRBD1 | TRBJ1-2 | TRBV7-9 | CASSTGQASYYGYTF | TGTGCCAGCTCTACGGGACAGGCATCCTACTATGGCTACACCTTC
many | NA | TRBJ2-2 | TRBV5-6 | CASSLMPGELFF | TGTGCCAGCAGCTTGATGCCCGGGGAGCTGTTTTTT
many | NA | TRBJ2-1 | TRBV28 | CASSSSGDSYNEQFF | TGTGCCAGCAGTTCCTCTGGCGACTCCTACAATGAGCAGTTCTTC
many | TRBD2 | TRBJ2-5 | TRBV6-5 | CASSYGGRAETQYF | TGTGCCAGCAGTTACGGCGGGAGGGCAGAGACCCAGTACTTC
NA | TRBD2 | TRBJ2-1 | TRBV28 | CASRRILAGALSYNEQFF | TGTGCCAGCAGGAGAATCTTAGCGGGAGCCCTAAGTTACAATGAGCAGTTCTTC
NA | NA | TRBJ1-1 | TRBV5-1 | CASSYQGRSSEAFF | TGCGCCAGCAGCTACCAGGGCCGGTCGAGTGAAGCTTTCTTT
few | NA | TRBJ2-3 | TRBV24-1 | CATSDLARADTQYF | TGTGCCACCAGTGACCTAGCGCGGGCAGATACGCAGTATTTT
NA | TRBD2 | TRBJ2-3 | TRBV7-8 | CASSRPGLARGNTQYF | TGTGCCAGCAGCAGACCGGGACTAGCGAGGGGAAATACGCAGTATTTT
many | TRBD2 | TRBJ2-5 | TRBV6-5 | CASSYSPSGPGETQYF | TGTGCCAGCAGTTACTCCCCTAGCGGGCCAGGGGAGACCCAGTACTTC
once | TRBD1 | TRBJ1-3 | TRBV7-2 | CASSPIKGDRSSSGNTIYF | TGTGCCAGCAGCCCCATCAAAGGGGACAGGTCCTCCTCTGGAAACACCATATATTTT
once | TRBD2 | TRBJ2-1 | TRBV12-3/TRBV12-4 | CASSLRTSGYTGEQFF | TGTGCCAGCAGTCTTAGGACTAGCGGATACACCGGGGAGCAGTTCTTC
many | NA | TRBJ1-4 | TRBV28 | CASSFSGATNEKLFF | TGTGCCAGCAGTTTCTCAGGAGCAACTAATGAAAAACTGTTTTTT